This T cell receptor (beta chain) was captured in a study of human T cells and chemical hapten exposure. This clonotype was counted at least ten times. The time point is: patch test 2, 6 weeks after DPC sensitization. Treatment of the sample: therapeutic diphenylcyclopropenone sensitization with weekly scalp DPC. TCRdb reprocessed the RACE reads via MiXCR and lists one record per CDR3 protein. The sample carries about 84,000 distinct CDR3 sequences, roughly a tenth recorded once. The clonotype was recovered from a woman in her fifties or sixties with alopecia areata. Some clones in this sample may be carry-over from other donors' samples. The sample in question was whole blood, obtained in connection with sensitization to the hapten diphenylcyclopropenone (DPC).

The CDR3 loop reads CASSESGLAGRMGDEQFF. The CDR3 bases are TGTGCCAGCAGTGAATCGGGACTAGCGGGGCGAATGGGCGATGAGCAGTTCTTC. The chain has TRBV6-4 and TRBJ2-1, with 13 positions matching TRBD2. Germline values: CDR1 MRHNA, CDR2 SNTAGT. J gave up 8 bases and V 3 bases, and 13 bases lay outside the gene matches. The CDR3 loop spans 18 amino acids.